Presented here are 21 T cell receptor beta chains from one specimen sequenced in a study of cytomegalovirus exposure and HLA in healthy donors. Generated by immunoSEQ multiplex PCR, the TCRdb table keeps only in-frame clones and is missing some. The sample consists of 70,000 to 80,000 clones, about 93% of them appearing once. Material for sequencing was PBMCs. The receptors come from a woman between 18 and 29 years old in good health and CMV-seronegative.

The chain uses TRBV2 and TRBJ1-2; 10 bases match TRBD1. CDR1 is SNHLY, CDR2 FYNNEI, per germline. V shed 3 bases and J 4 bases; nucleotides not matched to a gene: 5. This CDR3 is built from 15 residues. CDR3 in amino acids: CASSDGTGEFYGYTF. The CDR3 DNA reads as TGTGCCAGCAGTGACGGGACAGGGGAATTCTATGGCTACACCTTC.

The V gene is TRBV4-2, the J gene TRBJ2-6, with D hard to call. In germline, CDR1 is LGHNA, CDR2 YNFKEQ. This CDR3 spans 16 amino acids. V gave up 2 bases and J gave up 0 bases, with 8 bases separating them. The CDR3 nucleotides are TGTGCCAGCAGCCAAAGTTTGAGCTCTGGGGCCAACGTCCTGACTTTC. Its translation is CASSQSLSSGANVLTF.

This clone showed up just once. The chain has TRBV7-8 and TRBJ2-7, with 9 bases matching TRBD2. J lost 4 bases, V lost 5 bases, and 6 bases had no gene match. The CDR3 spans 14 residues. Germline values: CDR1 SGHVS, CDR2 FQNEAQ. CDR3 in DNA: TGTGCCAGCAGCACCGGACTAGCGATGTACGAGCAGTACTTC. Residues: CASSTGLAMYEQYF. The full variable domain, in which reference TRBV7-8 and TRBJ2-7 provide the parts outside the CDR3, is GAGVSQSPRYKVAKRGQDVALRCDPISGHVSLFWYQQALGQGPEFLTYFQNEAQLDKSGLPSDRFFAERPEGSVSTLKIQRTQQEDSAVYLCASSTGLAMYEQYFGPGTRLTVT.

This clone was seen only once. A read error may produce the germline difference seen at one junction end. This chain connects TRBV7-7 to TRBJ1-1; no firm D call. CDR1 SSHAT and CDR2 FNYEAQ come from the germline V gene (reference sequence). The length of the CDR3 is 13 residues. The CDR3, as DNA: TGTGCTAGCAGCTTATTAGAGAACACTGAAGCTTTCTTT. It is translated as CASSLLENTEAFF.

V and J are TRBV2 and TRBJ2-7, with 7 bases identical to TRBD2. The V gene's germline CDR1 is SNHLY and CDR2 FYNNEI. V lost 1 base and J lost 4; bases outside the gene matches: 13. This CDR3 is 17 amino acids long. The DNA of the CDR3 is TGTGCCAGCAGTGAAGAAGCGGGATTAAGTAGTGCTTACGAGCAGTACTTC. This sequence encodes CASSEEAGLSSAYEQYF. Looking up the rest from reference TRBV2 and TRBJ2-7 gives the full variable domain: EPEVTQTPSHQVTQMGQEVILRCVPISNHLYFYWYRQILGQKVEFLVSFYNNEISEKSEIFDDQFSVERPDGSNFTLKIRSTKLEDSAMYFCASSEEAGLSSAYEQYFGPGTRLTVT.

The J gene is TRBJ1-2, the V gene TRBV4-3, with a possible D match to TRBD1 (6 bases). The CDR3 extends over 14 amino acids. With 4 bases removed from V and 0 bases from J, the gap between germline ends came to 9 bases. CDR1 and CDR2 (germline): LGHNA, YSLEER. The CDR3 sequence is CASSRGQTNYGYTF. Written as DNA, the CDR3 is TGCGCCAGCAGCCGCGGACAGACTAACTATGGCTACACCTTC.

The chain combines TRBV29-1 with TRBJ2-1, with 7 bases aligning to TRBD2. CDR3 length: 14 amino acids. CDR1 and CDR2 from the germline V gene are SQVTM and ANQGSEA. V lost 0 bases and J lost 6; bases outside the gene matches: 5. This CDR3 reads CSVEDLTSSNEQFF. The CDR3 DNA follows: TGCAGCGTTGAAGACCTGACTAGCTCCAATGAGCAGTTCTTC.

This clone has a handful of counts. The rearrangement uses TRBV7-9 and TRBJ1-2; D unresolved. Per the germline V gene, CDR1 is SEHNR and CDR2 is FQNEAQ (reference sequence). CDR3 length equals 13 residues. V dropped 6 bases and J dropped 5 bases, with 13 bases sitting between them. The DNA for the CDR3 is TGTGCCAGCAGTCATAGATCGGGGTATGGCTACACCTTC. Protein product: CASSHRSGYGYTF. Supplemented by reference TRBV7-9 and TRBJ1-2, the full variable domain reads DTGVSQNPRHKITKRGQNVTFRCDPISEHNRLYWYRQTLGQGPEFLTYFQNEAQLEKSRLLSDRFSAERPKGSFSTLEIQRTEQGDSAMYLCASSHRSGYGYTFGSGTRLTVV.

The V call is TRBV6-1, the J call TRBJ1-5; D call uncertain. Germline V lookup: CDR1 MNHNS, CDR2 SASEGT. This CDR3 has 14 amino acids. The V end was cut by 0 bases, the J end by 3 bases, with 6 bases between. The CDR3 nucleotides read TGTGCCAGCAGTGAAGCGGAGCCCAATCAGCCCCAGCATTTT. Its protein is CASSEAEPNQPQHF.

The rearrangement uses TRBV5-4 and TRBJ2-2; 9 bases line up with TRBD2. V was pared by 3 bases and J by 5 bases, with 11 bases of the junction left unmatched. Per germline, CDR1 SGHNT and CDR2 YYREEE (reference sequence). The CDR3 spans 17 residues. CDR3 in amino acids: CASSSDGGSGGTGELFF. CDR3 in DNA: TGTGCCAGCAGCTCTGATGGAGGTAGCGGGGGAACCGGGGAGCTGTTTTTT.

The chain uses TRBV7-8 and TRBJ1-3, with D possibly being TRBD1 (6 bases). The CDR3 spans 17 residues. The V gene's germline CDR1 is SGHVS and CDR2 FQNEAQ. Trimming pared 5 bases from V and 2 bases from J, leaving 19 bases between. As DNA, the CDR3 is TGTGCCAGCAGCCCTTGGAGGGGGGGGTCCCCTGGAAACACCATATATTTT. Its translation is CASSPWRGGSPGNTIYF. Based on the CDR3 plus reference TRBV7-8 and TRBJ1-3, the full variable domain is GAGVSQSPRYKVAKRGQDVALRCDPISGHVSLFWYQQALGQGPEFLTYFQNEAQLDKSGLPSDRFFAERPEGSVSTLKIQRTQQEDSAVYLCASSPWRGGSPGNTIYFGEGSWLTVV.

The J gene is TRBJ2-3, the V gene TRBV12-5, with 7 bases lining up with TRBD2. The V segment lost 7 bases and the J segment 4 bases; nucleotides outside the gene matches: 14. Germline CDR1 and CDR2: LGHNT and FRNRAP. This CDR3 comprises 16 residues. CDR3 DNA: TGTGCTAGTGCCCTGCCGGGCCCGGGAGGCGCAGATACGCAGTATTTT. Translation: CASALPGPGGADTQYF.

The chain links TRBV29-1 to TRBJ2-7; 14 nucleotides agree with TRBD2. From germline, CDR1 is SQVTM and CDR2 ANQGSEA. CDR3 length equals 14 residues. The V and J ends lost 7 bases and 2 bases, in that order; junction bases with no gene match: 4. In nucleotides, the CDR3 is TGCAGCGCCAGACTAGCGGGAGGGACCTACGAGCAGTACTTC. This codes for CSARLAGGTYEQYF.

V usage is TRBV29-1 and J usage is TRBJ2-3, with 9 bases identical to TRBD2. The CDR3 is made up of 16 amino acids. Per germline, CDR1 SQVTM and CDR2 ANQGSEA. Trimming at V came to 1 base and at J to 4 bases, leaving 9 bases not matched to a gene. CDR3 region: CSVEGRGGRGADTQYF. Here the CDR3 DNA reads TGCAGCGTTGAAGGGCGGGGGGGCCGAGGGGCAGATACGCAGTATTTT.

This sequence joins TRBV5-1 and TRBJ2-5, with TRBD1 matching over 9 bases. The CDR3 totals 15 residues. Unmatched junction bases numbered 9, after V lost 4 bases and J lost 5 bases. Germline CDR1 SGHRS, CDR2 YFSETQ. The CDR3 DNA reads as TGCGCCAGCAGCCGCCGGACAGGGGAGGAGGAGACCCAGTACTTC. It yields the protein CASSRRTGEEETQYF. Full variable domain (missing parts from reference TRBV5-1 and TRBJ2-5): KAGVTQTPRYLIKTRGQQVTLSCSPISGHRSVSWYQQTPGQGLQFLFEYFSETQRNKGNFPGRFSGRQFSNSRSEMNVSTLELGDSALYLCASSRRTGEEETQYFGPGTRLLVL.

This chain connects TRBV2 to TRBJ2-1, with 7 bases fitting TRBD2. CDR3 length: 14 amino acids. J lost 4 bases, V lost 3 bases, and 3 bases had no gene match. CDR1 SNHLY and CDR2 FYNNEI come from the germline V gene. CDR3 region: CASSDGLVYNEQFF. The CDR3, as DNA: TGTGCCAGCAGTGATGGACTAGTATACAATGAGCAGTTCTTC. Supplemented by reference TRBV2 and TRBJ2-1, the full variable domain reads EPEVTQTPSHQVTQMGQEVILRCVPISNHLYFYWYRQILGQKVEFLVSFYNNEISEKSEIFDDQFSVERPDGSNFTLKIRSTKLEDSAMYFCASSDGLVYNEQFFGPGTRLTVL.

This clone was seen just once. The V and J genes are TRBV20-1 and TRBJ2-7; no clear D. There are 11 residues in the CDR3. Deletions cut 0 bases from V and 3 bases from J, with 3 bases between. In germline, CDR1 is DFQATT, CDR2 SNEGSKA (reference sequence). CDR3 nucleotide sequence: TGCAGTGCTAGAGATCTCTACGAGCAGTACTTC. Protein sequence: CSARDLYEQYF.

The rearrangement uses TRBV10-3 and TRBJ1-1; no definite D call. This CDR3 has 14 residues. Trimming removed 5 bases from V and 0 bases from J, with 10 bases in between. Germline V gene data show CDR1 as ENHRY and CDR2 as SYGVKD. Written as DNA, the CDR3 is TGTGCCATCAGTCCGCGGAATCTGAACACTGAAGCTTTCTTT. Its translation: CAISPRNLNTEAFF.

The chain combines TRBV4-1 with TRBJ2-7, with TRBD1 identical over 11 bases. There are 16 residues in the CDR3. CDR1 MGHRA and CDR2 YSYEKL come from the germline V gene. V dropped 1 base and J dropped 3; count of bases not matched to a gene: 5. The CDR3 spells CASSQADRGQIYEQYF. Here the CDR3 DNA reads TGCGCCAGCAGCCAAGCGGACAGGGGGCAAATCTACGAGCAGTACTTC.

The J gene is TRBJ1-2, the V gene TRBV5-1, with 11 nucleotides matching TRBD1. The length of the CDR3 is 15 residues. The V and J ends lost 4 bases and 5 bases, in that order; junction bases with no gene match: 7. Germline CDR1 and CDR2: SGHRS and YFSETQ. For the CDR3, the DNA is TGCGCCAGCAGCCCCGGACAGGGGGCAAGATATGGCTACACCTTC. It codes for CASSPGQGARYGYTF.

The CDR3, as DNA: TGTGCCAGCAGTGAAGATGTCACGCCGGGTTATGGCTACACCTTC. Translation gives CASSEDVTPGYGYTF. The chain has TRBV2 and TRBJ1-2; D not certain. There are 15 residues in the CDR3. V dropped 1 base and J dropped 5 bases, with 14 bases sitting between them. CDR1 SNHLY and CDR2 FYNNEI come from the germline V gene.